The 20 T cell receptor beta chains presented below share a single source sample, sequenced in a study of T cell repertoires in cytomegalovirus infection (dated by TCRdb to about 2019). Antigen specificity for these receptors is unknown. According to the study, the label for this sample's treatment or condition signals: in vitro stimulation with specific CMV peptide epitopes to enrich CMV-specific T cells. The sequencer listed for this sample is Illumina HiSeq 1500. Clones were called with MiXCR by TCRdb after fastp trimmed the public reads at Q25, and only in-frame beta chains were retained. Every entry covers one CDR3 protein and lists the most common genes and DNA from its rows. This sample has some 700,000 distinct CDR3 sequences in its table, and 30% to 40% of those were observed once. The leading ten clones occupy 15% to 20% of the sample. Sequences were derived from cultured PBMCs, sampled from culture after CMV antigen stimulation. All receptors come from a human donor in good health (CMV status not recorded). Some clones in this sample may be carry-over from other donors' samples.

This clonotype was observed a handful of times. Here the CDR3 DNA reads TGTGCCACCAGCAGCGACCAGGGGGCCCACGCCTACGAGCAGTACTTC. It is translated as CATSSDQGAHAYEQYF. The chain couples TRBV15 to TRBJ2-7; 8 nucleotides match TRBD1. CDR3 length: 16 amino acids. Trimming cost V 3 bases and J 2 bases; bases outside gene matches: 9. Germline loops: CDR1 LNHNV, CDR2 YYDKDF (reference sequence).

V is TRBV6-2 or TRBV6-3 and J is TRBJ2-1; TRBD1 matches 7 bases. V shed 4 bases and J 0 bases; nucleotides not matched to a gene: 9. The CDR3 loop spans 17 amino acids. Germline V gives CDR1 MNHEY, CDR2 SVGEGT. In DNA form, the CDR3 reads TGTGCCAGCAGTTCCGCCGGGACAGATAGCTCCTACAATGAGCAGTTCTTC. Residues: CASSSAGTDSSYNEQFF.

At least ten counts were recorded for this clonotype. The chain carries TRBV7-8 and TRBJ1-5; D is possibly TRBD1 (6 bases). Between the trimmed V and J ends, which lost 5 bases and 3 bases, there was a span of 17 bases. This CDR3 is built from 16 residues. The germline CDR1 and CDR2 sequences are SGHVS and FQNEAQ. The CDR3 here is CASSQGGVLPNQPQHF. The CDR3 coding sequence is TGTGCCAGCAGCCAAGGGGGGGTACTCCCCAATCAGCCCCAGCATTTT.

The chain joins TRBV20-1 to TRBJ2-4; 7 bases are a match to TRBD1. Germline V gene data show CDR1 as DFQATT and CDR2 as SNEGSKA (reference sequence). This CDR3 spans 15 amino acids. The V and J ends lost 4 bases and 5 bases, in that order; junction bases with no gene match: 11. This CDR3 reads CSATHRGYGENIQYF. The CDR3 bases are TGCAGTGCTACACACAGGGGTTACGGGGAAAACATTCAGTACTTC.

The chain uses TRBV19 and TRBJ1-4, with 7 bases matching TRBD1. From germline, CDR1 is LNHDA and CDR2 SQIVND (reference sequence). The CDR3 contains 14 residues. V trimming: 5 bases; J trimming: 4 bases; junction bases outside the gene matches: 4. The CDR3 spells CASSYRGGNEKLFF. The CDR3 bases are TGTGCCAGTAGTTACAGGGGAGGTAATGAAAAACTGTTTTTT.

The V call is TRBV28, the J call TRBJ2-6, with D perhaps TRBD1 (5 bases). Trimming shortened V by 2 bases and J by 16 bases, and 18 bases separated the two germline ends. This CDR3 is 14 amino acids long. The germline gives CDR1 MDHEN, CDR2 SYDVKM. The CDR3 spells CASSLRGTLGPLTF. CDR3 nucleotides: TGTGCCAGCAGTTTAAGGGGAACTCTGGGGCCACTGACTTTC.

V gene TRBV9 combines with J gene TRBJ2-5, with D possibly TRBD2 on 6 matching bases. The germline V gene encodes CDR1 SGDLS and CDR2 YYNGEE. CDR3 length equals 14 residues. V was cut by 3 bases and J by 4 bases, with 13 bases left in between. In DNA, the CDR3 is TGTGCCAGCAGCGCAACGATGGGGGGAGAGACCCAGTACTTC. The encoded protein is CASSATMGGETQYF.

The chain couples TRBV20-1 to TRBJ2-3; TRBD1 might be the D (5 bases). The CDR3 consists of 13 residues. Per germline, CDR1 DFQATT and CDR2 SNEGSKA (reference sequence). Trimming removed 4 bases at V and 1 base at J, with 9 bases between. CDR3 amino acids: CSAIQAGTDTQYF. CDR3 DNA: TGCAGTGCTATACAGGCGGGCACAGATACGCAGTATTTT.

The rearrangement joins TRBV12-3 or TRBV12-4 to TRBJ2-7; maybe TRBD2 (6 bases). The CDR3 length is 12 residues. Between the trimmed V and J ends, which lost 3 bases and 7 bases, there was a span of 10 bases. The CDR3 reads CASSFGRVEQYF. For the CDR3, the DNA is TGTGCCAGCAGTTTCGGGAGAGTTGAGCAGTACTTC.

This clonotype was detected only a few times. The chain links TRBV19 to TRBJ1-5; 7 bases agree with TRBD1. J gave up 0 bases and V 8 bases, and 10 bases lay outside the gene matches. CDR1 is LNHDA and CDR2 is SQIVND in the germline V gene (reference sequence). This CDR3 has 16 residues. The CDR3, as DNA: TGTGCCAGTGAACCGGGACAGCCATATAGCAATCAGCCCCAGCATTTT. As protein: CASEPGQPYSNQPQHF.

This clonotype showed up many times. This rearrangement joins TRBV7-8 to TRBJ2-5; D remains ambiguous. CDR1 and CDR2 (germline): SGHVS, FQNEAQ. This CDR3 is built from 12 residues. Trimming left V 2 bases short and J 5 bases short, with 6 bases between. CDR3 DNA: TGTGCCAGCAGCTTACTCTTCGAGACCCAGTACTTC. The encoded protein is CASSLLFETQYF.

CDR3: CSARDLRLAGQQETQYF. The CDR3 DNA reads TGCAGTGCTAGAGACCTGAGACTAGCGGGGCAACAAGAGACCCAGTACTTC. The chain employs TRBV20-1 and TRBJ2-5; 11 positions agree with TRBD2. This CDR3 comprises 17 residues. With 0 bases clipped from V and 2 bases from J, the junction kept 8 bases outside the gene matches. From germline, CDR1 is DFQATT and CDR2 SNEGSKA (reference sequence).

A few counts support this clonotype. The chain combines TRBV7-9 with TRBJ2-7, with 13 bases lining up with TRBD2. V shed 5 bases, J shed 5 bases, and the junction held 6 bases outside the gene matches. Germline V gene sequence: CDR1 SEHNR, CDR2 FQNEAQ (reference sequence). The CDR3 consists of 15 residues. CDR3 sequence (DNA): TGTGCCAGCAGCCGAAGCGGACTAGCGGGAGACGAGCAGTACTTC. Its translation is CASSRSGLAGDEQYF. Filled out from reference TRBV7-9 and TRBJ2-7, the complete variable domain reads DTGVSQNPRHKITKRGQNVTFRCDPISEHNRLYWYRQTLGQGPEFLTYFQNEAQLEKSRLLSDRFSAERPKGSFSTLEIQRTEQGDSAMYLCASSRSGLAGDEQYFGPGTRLTVT.

This sequence joins TRBV20-1 and TRBJ1-1; D is unresolved. CDR3 size: 13 residues. Per the germline V gene, CDR1 is DFQATT and CDR2 is SNEGSKA (reference sequence). Trimming left V 1 base short and J 0 bases short, with 6 bases between. The CDR3 DNA is TGCAGTGCTAGAGCAGGTATGAACACTGAAGCTTTCTTT. Amino acid sequence: CSARAGMNTEAFF.

The chain recombines TRBV19 with TRBJ1-1; the D is unclear. Per germline, CDR1 LNHDA and CDR2 SQIVND (reference sequence). The CDR3 sequence is 14 residues long. Trimming cost V 1 base and J 7 bases, with 13 bases left between them. This CDR3 is CASSIGYGRNEAFF. For the CDR3, the DNA is TGTGCCAGTAGTATAGGATATGGCAGAAATGAAGCTTTCTTT.

V and J are TRBV12-3 or TRBV12-4 and TRBJ1-4, with TRBD1 as a possible D gene (6 bases). This CDR3 region has 15 residues. The V gene lost 6 bases and the J gene lost 3 bases, with 14 bases spanning the gap. CDR3 DNA: TGTGCCAGCAGGCCTTGGGGGCATGCTAATGAAAAACTGTTTTTT. This encodes CASRPWGHANEKLFF.

V is TRBV5-4 and J is TRBJ2-7; TRBD2 matches 11 bases. The CDR3 extends over 16 amino acids. The V gene's germline CDR1 is SGHNT and CDR2 YYREEE (reference sequence). The ends lost 0 bases at V and 0 bases at J; junction bases unmatched: 2. The CDR3 loop reads CASSLETSGGSYEQYF. The CDR3 coding sequence is TGTGCCAGCAGCTTGGAAACTAGCGGGGGCTCCTACGAGCAGTACTTC.

This clonotype was observed many times. The chain couples TRBV7-9 to TRBJ2-2; no firm D call. The CDR3 is 16 amino acids. Germline V gene lookup returns CDR1 SEHNR and CDR2 FQNEAQ (reference sequence). V lost 5 bases and J 5 bases, leaving 18 bases between the germline ends. The CDR3 bases are TGTGCCAGCAGCCACTCACCAAGAGACCAAACCGGGGAGCTGTTTTTT. This gives the protein CASSHSPRDQTGELFF.

The chain links TRBV3-1 to TRBJ2-3, with a tentative D call TRBD2 (6 bases). Germline CDR1 and CDR2: LGHDT and YNNKEL (reference sequence). This CDR3 has 14 amino acids. V was pared by 9 bases and J by 8 bases, with 21 bases between. CDR3 amino acids: CASTYGDSLGTQYF. The CDR3 bases are TGTGCCAGTACGTATGGGGACTCCTTGGGTACGCAGTATTTT.

The CDR3 sequence is CSASRGPGNIQYF. The CDR3 nucleotides read TGCAGCGCCAGCAGGGGGCCGGGGAACATTCAGTACTTC. The genes are TRBV29-1 and TRBJ2-4; 8 bases match TRBD1. The germline gives CDR1 SQVTM, CDR2 ANQGSEA. The CDR3 totals 13 residues. After removal of 7 bases from V and 7 bases from J, the junction contained 9 bases not matched to a gene.